A single sample is the source of the 9 T cell receptor beta chains below, sequenced in a study of blood T cell repertoires in COVID-19. The method was immunoSEQ multiplex PCR; TCRdb's version includes in-frame clones alone and lacks a portion of them. The table includes 180,000 or so clones, roughly nine tenths detected once. Sequencing was done on a sample of peripheral blood. The receptors come from a woman in her 30s with active or convalescent COVID-19.

The chain combines TRBV19 with TRBJ2-1; 9 bases agree with TRBD2. The length of the CDR3 is 16 residues. From germline, CDR1 is LNHDA and CDR2 SQIVND (reference sequence). Losses at the gene ends were 5 bases for V and 4 bases for J; bases not matched to a gene: 9. The CDR3 loop reads CASSLIAGAGYNEQFF. The CDR3 nucleotides are TGTGCCAGTAGTCTCATAGCGGGAGCGGGGTACAATGAGCAGTTCTTC.

The chain joins TRBV9 to TRBJ2-1; D unresolved. Trimming pared 0 bases from V and 4 bases from J, leaving 5 bases between. The length of the CDR3 is 13 residues. Germline V gene lookup returns CDR1 SGDLS and CDR2 YYNGEE. CDR3 sequence (DNA): TGTGCCAGCAGCGTAGCCCAATACAATGAGCAGTTCTTC. This translates into CASSVAQYNEQFF.

This rearrangement joins TRBV6-5 to TRBJ1-6, with 7 nucleotides matching TRBD1. The CDR3 is made up of 14 amino acids. J gave up 8 bases and V 6 bases, and 7 bases lay outside the gene matches. The V gene's germline CDR1 is MNHEY and CDR2 SVGAGI. The CDR3 bases are TGTGCCAGCAGACCCGACAGGGTTGATTCACCCCTCCACTTT. As protein: CASRPDRVDSPLHF.

The V gene is TRBV10-1, the J gene TRBJ1-2; D gene unclear. The V end was cut by 10 bases, the J end by 7 bases, with 10 bases between. The CDR3 has 10 residues. Germline V lookup: CDR1 WNHNN, CDR2 SYGVQD (reference sequence). The CDR3 nucleotides are TGCGCCACAAGGACTCCTGGCTACACCTTC. Amino acid sequence: CATRTPGYTF.

The V gene is TRBV7-9, the J gene TRBJ1-5; tentatively, D is TRBD1 (5 bases). Per the germline V gene, CDR1 is SEHNR and CDR2 is FQNEAQ (reference sequence). This CDR3 spans 17 amino acids. The V gene lost 5 bases and the J gene lost 0 bases, with 17 bases spanning the gap. The CDR3 loop is CASSPAGGIYSNQPQHF. The CDR3, as DNA: TGTGCCAGCAGCCCCGCGGGGGGGATCTATAGCAATCAGCCCCAGCATTTT.

The chain is built from TRBV18 and TRBJ1-1; D gene ambiguous. CDR1 is KGHSH and CDR2 is LQKENI in the germline V gene. V lost 2 bases and J lost 6, with 7 bases in between. This CDR3 has 12 amino acids. DNA for the CDR3: TGTGCCAGCTCACCATTGCCAGCTGAAGCTTTCTTT. It codes for CASSPLPAEAFF. The complete variable domain, with remaining parts taken from reference TRBV18 and TRBJ1-1, reads NAGVMQNPRHLVRRRGQEARLRCSPMKGHSHVYWYRQLPEEGLKFMVYLQKENIIDESGMPKERFSAEFPKEGPSILRIQQVVRGDSAAYFCASSPLPAEAFFGQGTRLTVV.

The J gene is TRBJ1-2, the V gene TRBV6-6; TRBD1 aligns across 7 bases. The CDR3 runs 16 residues. The germline V gene has CDR1 MNHNY and CDR2 SVGAGI (reference sequence). With V trimmed by 6 bases and J by 4 bases, 14 bases remained unmatched. As DNA, the CDR3 is TGTGCCAGCAGCCCCGAGACGACAGGGATGGGCTATGGCTACACCTTC. Amino acid sequence: CASSPETTGMGYGYTF.

This chain joins TRBV6-4 and TRBJ1-2; 9 positions agree with TRBD1. V trimming: 5 bases; J trimming: 8 bases; junction bases outside the gene matches: 9. Germline V gene sequence: CDR1 MRHNA, CDR2 SNTAGT. CDR3 length equals 14 residues. The CDR3 nucleotides read TGTGCCAGCAGTCAAGACAGGGGGTGGAGCGGCTACACCTTC. Protein sequence: CASSQDRGWSGYTF.

The rearrangement links TRBV10-3 to TRBJ2-1; 10 bases are a match to TRBD1. Germline V gene sequence: CDR1 ENHRY, CDR2 SYGVKD. Trimming took 5 bases from V and 5 from J; bases not matched to a gene: 9. This CDR3 is built from 16 residues. The CDR3 coding sequence is TGTGCCATCAGTCAAACCGGGACAGGGGTGGACAATGAGCAGTTCTTC. Protein product: CAISQTGTGVDNEQFF.